The 24 T cell receptor beta chains listed next were all sequenced from one sample in a study of radiotherapy plus CTLA-4 blockade in lung cancer. TCRdb's copy holds only in-frame clones and misses some; the assay was immunoSEQ multiplex PCR. The sample records tens of thousands of clones, 65% to 90% being singletons. Sample: peripheral blood, taken from a patient treated with radiotherapy plus ipilimumab. The receptors stem from a human donor with non-small cell lung cancer whose response to radiotherapy plus ipilimumab could not be evaluated.

V gene TRBV19 combines with J gene TRBJ2-3, with 9 bases that match TRBD2. The V and J ends lost 4 bases and 2 bases, in that order; junction bases with no gene match: 1. The CDR3 runs 14 residues. Germline V CDR1 and CDR2: LNHDA, SQIVND (reference sequence). CDR3 DNA: TGTGCCAGTAGTAGACTAGCGGACACAGATACGCAGTATTTT. As protein: CASSRLADTDTQYF.

This clone was recorded once. The V gene is TRBV9, the J gene TRBJ2-1; 7 bases line up with TRBD2. After removal of 0 bases from V and 8 bases from J, the junction contained 11 bases not matched to a gene. This CDR3 has 16 residues. Germline CDR1 SGDLS, CDR2 YYNGEE. For the CDR3, the DNA is TGTGCCAGCAGCGTAGGGATGGTAGCGGGTCGCGATGAGCAGTTCTTC. Protein sequence: CASSVGMVAGRDEQFF. The variable domain in full, completed from reference TRBV9 and TRBJ2-1, reads DSGVTQTPKHLITATGQRVTLRCSPRSGDLSVYWYQQSLDQGLQFLIQYYNGEERAKGNILERFSAQQFPDLHSELNLSSLELGDSALYFCASSVGMVAGRDEQFFGPGTRLTVL.

The V gene is TRBV18, the J gene TRBJ2-7; TRBD2 matches 14 bases. CDR3 size: 15 residues. V shed 8 bases and J 7 bases; nucleotides not matched to a gene: 10. Germline V gene data show CDR1 as KGHSH and CDR2 as LQKENI. CDR3 nucleotides: TGTGCCAGCCCGCCGGGACTAGCGGGAGATCAGGAGCAGTACTTC. Its translation is CASPPGLAGDQEQYF. The full variable domain, its missing parts supplied by reference TRBV18 and TRBJ2-7, is NAGVMQNPRHLVRRRGQEARLRCSPMKGHSHVYWYRQLPEEGLKFMVYLQKENIIDESGMPKERFSAEFPKEGPSILRIQQVVRGDSAAYFCASPPGLAGDQEQYFGPGTRLTVT.

The rearrangement links TRBV19 to TRBJ2-7; D might be TRBD1 (6 bases). Trimming removed 4 bases at V and 1 base at J, with 14 bases between. The germline CDR1 and CDR2 sequences are LNHDA and SQIVND (reference sequence). The CDR3 is 15 residues long. CDR3 sequence reads: CASSNAAGDSYEQYF. DNA for the CDR3: TGTGCCAGTAGTAACGCGGCAGGGGATTCCTACGAGCAGTACTTC. Drawing the rest from reference TRBV19 and TRBJ2-7, the complete variable domain is DGGITQSPKYLFRKEGQNVTLSCEQNLNHDAMYWYRQDPGQGLRLIYYSQIVNDFQKGDIAEGYSVSREKKESFPLTVTSAQKNPTAFYLCASSNAAGDSYEQYFGPGTRLTVT.

This sequence joins TRBV5-1 and TRBJ2-7; 8 positions agree with TRBD1. The J segment lost 5 bases and the V segment lost 6 bases, leaving 4 bases of the junction unmatched. CDR1 SGHRS and CDR2 YFSETQ come from the germline V gene. There are 12 residues in the CDR3. DNA of the CDR3: TGCGCCAGCACCCAGACAGGGGACGAGCAGTACTTC. This translates into CASTQTGDEQYF.

The chain carries TRBV7-2 and TRBJ2-2, with D tentatively TRBD1 (6 bases). V lost 11 bases, J lost 0 bases, and 16 bases lay in between. Germline-derived CDR1 and CDR2 are SGHTA and FQGNSA. CDR3 size: 15 residues. This chain's CDR3 is CADSDSLSNTGELFF. The CDR3 DNA is TGTGCCGACTCGGACAGCCTGTCGAACACCGGGGAGCTGTTTTTT.

This chain links TRBV28 with TRBJ2-7; no firm D call. The CDR3 runs 12 residues. The V gene lost 3 bases and the J gene lost 2 bases, with 5 bases spanning the gap. Germline-derived CDR1 and CDR2 are MDHEN and SYDVKM. The CDR3 here is CASSFAPYEQYF. The CDR3 DNA follows: TGTGCCAGCAGTTTCGCGCCCTACGAGCAGTACTTC.

This clone has a single count. CDR3 sequence reads: CASSLALVGEQFF. The CDR3, as DNA: TGCGCCAGCAGCTTGGCGCTAGTAGGCGAGCAGTTCTTC. The J gene is TRBJ2-1, the V gene TRBV5-1; the D is unclear. V was clipped by 0 bases and J by 10 bases, with 11 bases between them. The CDR3 has 13 residues. Germline values: CDR1 SGHRS, CDR2 YFSETQ.

This clone has more than one count but fewer than ten. V is TRBV7-9 and J is TRBJ2-5; tentatively, D is TRBD2 (6 bases). Per the germline V gene, CDR1 is SEHNR and CDR2 is FQNEAQ (reference sequence). V was trimmed by 1 base and J by 2 bases, leaving 11 bases between them. This CDR3 contains 15 residues. The CDR3: CASSLGGGGQETQYF. The CDR3 region has the DNA TGTGCCAGCAGCTTAGGTGGGGGAGGACAAGAGACCCAGTACTTC.

In DNA form, the CDR3 reads TGTGCCAGCAGTTCGCTATACCGGGACAGGGGCGGGGGTTCGGGTAATGAAAAACTGTTTTTT. Its translation: CASSSLYRDRGGGSGNEKLFF. The chain links TRBV28 to TRBJ1-4, with 10 bases aligning to TRBD1. CDR1 and CDR2 (germline): MDHEN, SYDVKM. Losses at the gene ends were 4 bases for V and 4 bases for J; bases not matched to a gene: 21. The CDR3 loop spans 21 amino acids.

V is TRBV11-2 and J is TRBJ2-7; D may be TRBD1 (6 bases). The CDR3 runs 16 residues. V was shortened by 5 bases and J by 1 base, with 18 bases between the two germline ends. Germline V gene data show CDR1 as SGHAT and CDR2 as FQNNGV. CDR3 nucleotides: TGTGCCAGCAGCGCTACGGACAGAGACCTATCCTACGAGCAGTACTTC. This translates into CASSATDRDLSYEQYF.

This clone occurred a few times. The V call is TRBV7-9, the J call TRBJ1-2; TRBD1 matches at 10 bases. The CDR3 is 17 residues long. Germline assignment: CDR1 SEHNR and CDR2 FQNEAQ (reference sequence). J was trimmed by 10 bases and V by 5 bases; bases with no gene match: 19. The CDR3 nucleotides are TGTGCCAGCAGCACAGCTTCGGCCTACCGGGACAGGGGAACCTACACCTTC. It translates to CASSTASAYRDRGTYTF.

The V gene is TRBV15, the J gene TRBJ1-5; maybe TRBD1 (6 bases). Trimming cost V 4 bases and J 5 bases, with 9 bases left between them. This CDR3 spans 13 amino acids. From germline, CDR1 is LNHNV and CDR2 YYDKDF (reference sequence). The CDR3, as DNA: TGTGCCACCAGCACGGACAGAGATCAGCCCCAGCATTTT. Protein: CATSTDRDQPQHF.

The chain joins TRBV5-6 to TRBJ2-5; tentatively, D is TRBD2 (5 bases). CDR1 and CDR2 (germline): SGHDT, YYEEEE. CDR3 size: 15 residues. V lost 0 bases to trimming and J lost 4 bases, with 13 bases between them. The CDR3 bases are TGTGCCAGCAGCTTGGGGGAGACGTTTTTAGAGACCCAGTACTTC. Its translation is CASSLGETFLETQYF.

The chain joins TRBV28 to TRBJ1-1; 8 nucleotides align to TRBD1. This CDR3 spans 14 amino acids. Germline V gene sequence: CDR1 MDHEN, CDR2 SYDVKM. After removal of 6 bases from V and 0 bases from J, the junction contained 3 bases not matched to a gene. The CDR3 is CASSTGGLNTEAFF. The CDR3 DNA reads TGTGCCAGCAGCACAGGGGGACTGAACACTGAAGCTTTCTTT.

This clone was counted once. The genes are TRBV5-6 and TRBJ2-7, with 12 bases lining up with TRBD1. CDR3 length: 16 amino acids. Germline CDR1 SGHDT, CDR2 YYEEEE. Trimming cost V 3 bases and J 7 bases; bases outside gene matches: 11. The chain's CDR3 is CASSSLGQGARREQYF. In DNA, the CDR3 is TGTGCCAGCAGCTCTTTGGGACAGGGGGCGAGGAGGGAGCAGTACTTC.

J is TRBJ2-1 and V is TRBV11-2; 7 nucleotides align to TRBD1. Per the germline V gene, CDR1 is SGHAT and CDR2 is FQNNGV. Trimming took 0 bases from V and 0 from J; bases not matched to a gene: 14. The CDR3 consists of 20 residues. DNA of the CDR3: TGTGCCAGCAGCTTAGAGGGTCTCGGGACAGCGACCTCCTCCTACAATGAGCAGTTCTTC. Its translation: CASSLEGLGTATSSYNEQFF.

CDR3 bases: TGTGCCAGCAGTTTATTTTCCCGCCCTGGACTAGCGGATCAACGGTACAATGAGCAGTTCTTC. Translating it yields CASSLFSRPGLADQRYNEQFF. The V and J genes are TRBV27 and TRBJ2-1; TRBD2 matches 10 bases. Germline trimming cut 1 base from V and 4 bases from J; bases unmatched to any gene: 19. CDR1 is MNHEY and CDR2 is SMNVEV in the germline V gene (reference sequence). The CDR3 is made up of 21 amino acids.

The rearrangement joins TRBV28 to TRBJ2-1; 8 nucleotides line up with TRBD1. The germline CDR1 and CDR2 sequences are MDHEN and SYDVKM. Trimming at V came to 4 bases and at J to 6 bases, leaving 8 bases not matched to a gene. The CDR3 contains 15 residues. This CDR3 reads CASSSDRVWVNEQFF. The CDR3 DNA follows: TGTGCCAGCAGTTCGGACAGGGTATGGGTCAATGAGCAGTTCTTC.

V usage is TRBV4-1 and J usage is TRBJ2-7; 8 positions agree with TRBD2. Germline CDR1 reads MGHRA; CDR2 reads YSYEKL. There are 15 residues in the CDR3. J was trimmed by 7 bases and V by 0 bases; bases with no gene match: 8. The CDR3 nucleotides read TGCGCCAGCAGCCAAGATGACGGGAGGGCAAGGGAGCAGTACTTC. This gives the protein CASSQDDGRAREQYF.

The CDR3 spells CASSHLAGGQETQYF. CDR3 DNA sequence: TGCGCCAGCAGCCATTTAGCGGGGGGGCAAGAGACCCAGTACTTC. V is TRBV4-1 and J is TRBJ2-5; 11 positions match TRBD2. V lost 3 bases and J lost 2; bases outside the gene matches: 2. Germline V lookup: CDR1 MGHRA, CDR2 YSYEKL. This CDR3 region has 15 residues.

This chain connects TRBV6-1 to TRBJ2-3; 7 bases map to TRBD2. There are 18 residues in the CDR3. Germline V gene sequence: CDR1 MNHNS, CDR2 SASEGT. The junction had 10 bases not matched to a gene; V was cut back by 0 bases and J by 1 base. CDR3 sequence reads: CASSEAGGGAPGTDTQYF. In DNA, the CDR3 is TGTGCCAGCAGTGAAGCTGGCGGGGGAGCCCCCGGCACAGATACGCAGTATTTT.

V gene TRBV5-5 combines with J gene TRBJ2-5, with D perhaps matching TRBD1 (5 bases). V shed 3 bases and J shed 7 bases, with 16 bases lying between them. In germline, CDR1 is SGHKS, CDR2 YYEKEE (reference sequence). This CDR3 contains 14 residues. The CDR3 sequence is CASSSQGSFGTQYF. CDR3 bases: TGTGCCAGCAGCTCCCAGGGTTCTTTTGGGACCCAGTACTTC.

J is TRBJ2-7 and V is TRBV5-1; no clear D. Germline CDR1 is SGHRS and CDR2 is YFSETQ. This CDR3 is 13 amino acids long. V dropped 2 bases and J dropped 0 bases, with 6 bases sitting between them. CDR3: CASSFGDSYEQYF. CDR3 nucleotides: TGCGCCAGCAGCTTTGGAGACTCCTACGAGCAGTACTTC.